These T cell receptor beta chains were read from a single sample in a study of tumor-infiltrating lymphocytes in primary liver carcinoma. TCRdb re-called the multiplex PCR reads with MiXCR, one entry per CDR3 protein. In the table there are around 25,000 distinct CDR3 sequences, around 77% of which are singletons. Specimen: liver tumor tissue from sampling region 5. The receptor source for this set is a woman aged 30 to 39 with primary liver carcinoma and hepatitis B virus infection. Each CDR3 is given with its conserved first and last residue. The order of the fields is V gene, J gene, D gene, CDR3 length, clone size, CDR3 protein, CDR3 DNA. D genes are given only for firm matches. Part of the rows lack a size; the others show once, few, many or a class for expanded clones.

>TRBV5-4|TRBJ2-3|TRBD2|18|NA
CASSNPAASGSRAHTEHF
TGTGCCAGCAGTAACCCGGCGGCTAGCGGGAGTCGGGCACATACGGAGCATTTT
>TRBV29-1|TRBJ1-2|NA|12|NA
CSFVHWGGGCTF
TGCAGCTTTGTCCATTGGGGTGGCGGCTGCACTTTC
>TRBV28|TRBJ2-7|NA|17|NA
CVSSLGPGQSSFYEQYF
TGTGTCAGCAGTCTTGGCCCGGGGCAGTCGAGCTTCTACGAGCAGTACTTC
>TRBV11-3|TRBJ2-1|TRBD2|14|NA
CASSSGLARVEQLF
TGTGCCAGCAGCTCTGGACTAGCGAGAGTTGAGCAGTTGTTC
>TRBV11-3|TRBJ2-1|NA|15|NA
CVSSFGARSYYVQFF
TGTGTCAGCAGCTTCGGGGCCCGCTCCTACTATGTGCAGTTCTTC
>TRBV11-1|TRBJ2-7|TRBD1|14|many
CASSDLEGTDEQYF
TGTGCCAGCAGCGACCTAGAAGGGACAGACGAGCAGTACTTC
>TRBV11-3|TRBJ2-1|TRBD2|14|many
CASSRLAGGYEQFF
TGTGCCAGCAGCCGACTAGCGGGGGGGTATGAGCAGTTCTTC
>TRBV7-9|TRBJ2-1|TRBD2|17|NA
CASSLVFGGSSYNEQSF
TGTGCCAGCAGCTTAGTTTTTGGCGGGAGCTCCTATAATGAGCAGTCCTTC
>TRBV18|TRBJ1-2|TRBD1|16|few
CASSPPAGQGDYGYTF
TGTGCCAGCTCACCACCGGCCGGACAGGGAGACTATGGCTACACCTTC
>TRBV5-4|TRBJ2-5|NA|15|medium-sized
CASSFRVGGRETQYF
TGTGCCAGCAGCTTTCGGGTAGGAGGGCGAGAGACCCAGTACTTC
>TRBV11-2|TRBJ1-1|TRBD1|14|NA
CTNRTLGQGGEAFF
TGTACCAACAGGACCCTAGGACAGGGCGGTGAAGCTTTCTTT
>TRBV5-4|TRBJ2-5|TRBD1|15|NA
CASCAGQGGEETQYF
TGTGCCAGCTGCGCGGGACAGGGAGGGGAAGAGACCCAGTACTTC
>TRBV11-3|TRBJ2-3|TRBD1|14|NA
CASSHGTGTDTQYF
TGTGCCAGCAGCCATGGGACAGGCACAGATACGCAGTATTTT
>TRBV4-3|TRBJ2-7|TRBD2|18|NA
CARSQAVTGGLISCEQYF
TGCGCCAGGAGCCAAGCTGTGACGGGGGGTCTCATTAGCTGCGAGCAGTACTTC
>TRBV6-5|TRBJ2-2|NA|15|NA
CASSSRKGFTGELFF
TGTGCCAGCAGTTCGCGGAAAGGGTTTACCGGGGAGCTGTTTTTT
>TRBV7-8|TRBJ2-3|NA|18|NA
CVSISNELRDRPSNTQYF
TGTGTCAGCATCTCGAACGAGCTCCGAGACAGACCCTCTAATACGCAGTATTTT
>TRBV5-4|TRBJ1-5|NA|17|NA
CASSIDGHPPSTDTQHF
TGTGCCAGCAGCATAGACGGACACCCTCCATCCACAGATACGCAGCATTTT
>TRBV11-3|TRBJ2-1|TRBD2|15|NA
CGNSRLAGGGYEQFF
TGTGGCAACAGCCGACTAGCGGGGGGGGGGTATGAACAGTTCTTC
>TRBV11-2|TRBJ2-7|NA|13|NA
CARSPPGMYEQYF
TGTGCCAGGAGCCCTCCGGGGATGTACGAGCAATACTTC
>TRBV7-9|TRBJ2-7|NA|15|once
CASSYGLGGLYEQYF
TGTGCCAGCAGCTACGGACTAGGGGGACTCTACGAGCAGTACTTC
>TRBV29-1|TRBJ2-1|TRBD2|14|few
CRAARLAGYNEQFF
TGCAGGGCCGCCAGACTAGCGGGCTACAATGAGCAGTTCTTC
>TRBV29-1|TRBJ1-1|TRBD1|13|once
CSVLTGGDTEAFF
TGCAGCGTGCTGACAGGGGGTGACACTGAAGCTTTCTTT
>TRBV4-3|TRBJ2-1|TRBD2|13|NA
CASSDPSTSSQFF
TGCGCCAGCAGCGATCCCTCGACTAGCTCCCAGTTCTTC
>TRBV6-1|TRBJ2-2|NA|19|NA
CASRETLSWGAAKTGELFF
TGTGCCAGCCGTGAAACCCTTTCCTGGGGCGCCGCGAAGACCGGGGAGCTGTTTTTT
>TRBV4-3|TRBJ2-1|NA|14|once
CASNHIELANEQFF
TGCGCCAGCAACCACATAGAATTGGCCAATGAGCAGTTCTTC
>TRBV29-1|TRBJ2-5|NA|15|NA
CSVATRGHWIGTQYF
TGCAGCGTTGCTACCCGGGGGCATTGGATTGGGACCCAGTACTTC
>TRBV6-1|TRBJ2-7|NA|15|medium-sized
CASSLGRRGTYEQYF
TGTGCCAGCAGCCTCGGCCGTCGGGGGACCTACGAGCAGTACTTC
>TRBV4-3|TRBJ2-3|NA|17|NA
CASSRRIGDPPLGGQYF
TGCGCCAGCAGCCGCCGCATAGGGGACCCCCCCCTCGGGGGGCAGTACTTT
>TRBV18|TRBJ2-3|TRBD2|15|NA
CASSPSSGNGDTKYF
TGTGCCAGCTCACCATCGAGCGGGAATGGAGATACGAAGTATTTT
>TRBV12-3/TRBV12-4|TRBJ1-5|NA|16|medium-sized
CASSRLDTGTDQPQHF
TGTGCCAGCAGCCGATTAGATACGGGGACCGATCAGCCCCAGCATTTT
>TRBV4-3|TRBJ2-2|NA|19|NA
CASSILGGGPRSNTGGLFF
TGCGCCAGCAGCATACTAGGGGGAGGGCCCCGTTCGAACACCGGGGGGCTGTTTTTT